This T cell receptor beta chain was captured by sequencing in a study of cytomegalovirus exposure and HLA in healthy donors. The PCR had 60 Vbeta and 13 Jbeta primers. Clones were read by immunoSEQ multiplex PCR, and TCRdb kept only the in-frame ones, dropping some. Among 180,000 or so clones, 75% to 80% were seen once, and the ten largest hold over 12%. The receptor's source is a man aged 45-60 years in good health and CMV-seropositive. The sample was PBMCs.

CDR3 sequence: CASSQDRTSTWSGELFF. CDR3 nucleotides: TGTGCCAGCAGCCAAGACCGGACATCTACGTGGTCCGGGGAGCTGTTTTTT. J is TRBJ2-2 and V is TRBV14; the D gene is possibly TRBD1 (5 bases). The germline gives CDR1 SGHDN, CDR2 FVKESK. Trimming took 0 bases from V and 6 from J, leaving 17 bases between them. The CDR3 runs 17 residues.